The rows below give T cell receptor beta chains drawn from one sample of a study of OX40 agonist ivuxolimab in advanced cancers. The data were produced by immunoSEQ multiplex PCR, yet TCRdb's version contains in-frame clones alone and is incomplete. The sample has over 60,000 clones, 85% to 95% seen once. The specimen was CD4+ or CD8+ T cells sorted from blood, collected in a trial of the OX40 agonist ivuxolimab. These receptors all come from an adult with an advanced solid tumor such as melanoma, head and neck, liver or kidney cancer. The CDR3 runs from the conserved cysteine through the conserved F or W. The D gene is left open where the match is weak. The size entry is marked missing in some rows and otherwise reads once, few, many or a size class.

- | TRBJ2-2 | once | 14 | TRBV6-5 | TGTGCCAGCACCGTATCGGGGGACACCGGGGAGCTGTTTTTT | CASTVSGDTGELFF
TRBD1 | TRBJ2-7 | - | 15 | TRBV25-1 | TGTGCCAGCAGTGAATGGGGGACAGGGTCCTACGAGCAGTACTTC | CASSEWGTGSYEQYF
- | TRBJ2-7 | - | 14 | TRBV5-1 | TGCGCCAGCAGCTTGGAGTCGGGAACCTACGAGCAGTACTTC | CASSLESGTYEQYF
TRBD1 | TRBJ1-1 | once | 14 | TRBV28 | TGTGCCAGCAATCTACAGGGGGTCGGCACTGAAGCTTTCTTT | CASNLQGVGTEAFF
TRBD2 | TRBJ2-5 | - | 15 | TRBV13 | TGTGCCAGCAGCCGCCCGACTAGCGGGAGTGAGACCCAGTACTTC | CASSRPTSGSETQYF
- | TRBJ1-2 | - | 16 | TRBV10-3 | TGTGCCATCAGTGCCCCGGGGGAAGGGCGCCTCTTTGGCTACACCTTC | CAISAPGEGRLFGYTF
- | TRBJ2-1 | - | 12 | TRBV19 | TGTGCCAGTAGTACGTCCGACAGGGAGCAGTTCTTC | CASSTSDREQFF
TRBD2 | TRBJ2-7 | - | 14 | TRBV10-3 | TGTGCCATCATGGGGGAGAGCGGGAGTTACGAGCAGTACTTC | CAIMGESGSYEQYF
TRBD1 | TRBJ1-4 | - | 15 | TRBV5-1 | TGCGCCAGCAGCTGGACAGGGGGGCAGCATGAAAAACTGTTTTTT | CASSWTGGQHEKLFF
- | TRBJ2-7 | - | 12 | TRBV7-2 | TGTGCCAGCAGCTTAGCCGAGTACGAGCAGTACTTC | CASSLAEYEQYF
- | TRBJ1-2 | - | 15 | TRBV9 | TGTGCCAGCAGCCCCCTCGGAGGGACAAGCTATGGCTACACCTTC | CASSPLGGTSYGYTF
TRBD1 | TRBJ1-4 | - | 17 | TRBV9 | TGTGCCAGCAGCGTAGGGGACAGGGGATCGACTAATGAAAAACTGTTTTTT | CASSVGDRGSTNEKLFF
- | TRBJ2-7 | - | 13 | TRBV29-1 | TGCAGCGTTGCGGGTCAGATATTCTACGAGCAGTACTTC | CSVAGQIFYEQYF
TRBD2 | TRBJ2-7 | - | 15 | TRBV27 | TGTGCCAGCAGTTTCACCTCTAGCGGGATCTACGAGCAGTACTTC | CASSFTSSGIYEQYF
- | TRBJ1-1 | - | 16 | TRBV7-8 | TGTGCCAGCAGCTTAGGTTTGCGGGACGGGAACACTGAAGCTTTCTTT | CASSLGLRDGNTEAFF
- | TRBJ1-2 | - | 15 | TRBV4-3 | TGCGCCAGCAGCCTGGGGAAGGGCGGGAGGGCCGGCTACACCTTC | CASSLGKGGRAGYTF
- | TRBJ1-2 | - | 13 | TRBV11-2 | TGTGCCAGCAGCTTAAAGCAGGGCTACGGCTACACCTTC | CASSLKQGYGYTF
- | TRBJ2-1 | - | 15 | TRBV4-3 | TGCGCCAGCAGCCAAGATAGAACGCCCTACAATGAGCAGTTCTTC | CASSQDRTPYNEQFF
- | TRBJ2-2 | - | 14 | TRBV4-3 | TGCGCCAGCAGCCATCTCCTATCGCCCGGGGAGCTGTTTTTT | CASSHLLSPGELFF
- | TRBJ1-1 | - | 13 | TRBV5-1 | TGCGCCAGCACGCGGCAATTGAACACTGAAGCTTTCTTT | CASTRQLNTEAFF
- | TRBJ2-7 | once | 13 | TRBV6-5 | TGTGCCAGCAGTTACTCGGACCGCTACGAGCAGTACTTC | CASSYSDRYEQYF
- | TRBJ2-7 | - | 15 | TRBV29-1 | TGCAGCGTTACTACCGGGACATCTACCTCCTACGAGCAGTACTTC | CSVTTGTSTSYEQYF
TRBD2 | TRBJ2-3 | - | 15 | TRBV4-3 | TGCGCCAGCAGCCAAGGGGACTACGACACAGATACGCAGTATTTT | CASSQGDYDTDTQYF
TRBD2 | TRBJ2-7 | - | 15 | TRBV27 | TGTGCCAGCAGGGGGCTAGCGGGAAGACTCTACGAGCAGTACTTC | CASRGLAGRLYEQYF
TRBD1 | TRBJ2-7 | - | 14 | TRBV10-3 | TGTGCCTTCTCCACAGGGGATCCTGGCTACGAGCAGTACTTC | CAFSTGDPGYEQYF
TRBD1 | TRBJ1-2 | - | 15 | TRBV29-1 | TGCAGCGCAAGGGACAGGGTCGTCGTCCCCTATGGCTACACCTTC | CSARDRVVVPYGYTF
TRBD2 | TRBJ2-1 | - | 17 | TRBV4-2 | TGTGCCAGCAGCCAAGAAGGGGAACTAGCGAGGTACAATGAGCAGTTCTTC | CASSQEGELARYNEQFF
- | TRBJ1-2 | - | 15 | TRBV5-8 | TGTGCCAGCAGCTTGGAGCTGGGCAGGGAGCAGGGCTACACCTTC | CASSLELGREQGYTF
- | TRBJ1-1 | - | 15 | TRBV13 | TGTGCCAGCAGCTTATCGGCCAGGGGTTTGGATGAAGCTTTCTTT | CASSLSARGLDEAFF
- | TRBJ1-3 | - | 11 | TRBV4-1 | TGCGCCAGCAGCCTTGGAAACACCATATATTTT | CASSLGNTIYF
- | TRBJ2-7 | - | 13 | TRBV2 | TGTGCCAGCAGGGCCTGGGACATCTACGAGCAGTACTTC | CASRAWDIYEQYF
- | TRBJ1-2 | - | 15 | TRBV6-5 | TGTGCCAGCAGTTACTCCGTACTTACTAACTATGGCTACACCTTC | CASSYSVLTNYGYTF
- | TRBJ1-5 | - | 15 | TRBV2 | TGTGCCAGCAGTGAAGCAGCATATAGCAATCAGCCCCAGCATTTT | CASSEAAYSNQPQHF
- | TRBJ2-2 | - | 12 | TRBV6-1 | TGTGCCAGCAGTGCGGGTCACGGGGAGCTGTTTTTT | CASSAGHGELFF
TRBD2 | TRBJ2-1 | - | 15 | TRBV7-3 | TGTGCCAGCAGCTCGGGGACTAGCGGGAAGGATGAGCAGTTCTTC | CASSSGTSGKDEQFF
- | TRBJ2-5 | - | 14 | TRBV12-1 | TGTGCCAGCAGCCTGGGACTAGCTGGGGAGACCCAGTACTTC | CASSLGLAGETQYF
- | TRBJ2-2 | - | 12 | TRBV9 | TGTGCCAGCAGCCACAATACCGGGGAGCTGTTTTTT | CASSHNTGELFF
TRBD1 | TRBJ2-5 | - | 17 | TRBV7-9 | TGTGCCAGCAGCCCCGGGGGACAGGGGTTTTTAAGAGAGACCCAGTACTTC | CASSPGGQGFLRETQYF
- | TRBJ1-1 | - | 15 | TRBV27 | TGTGCCAGCAGTTCCCCGGGCCGGAGGGGGACTGAAGCTTTCTTT | CASSSPGRRGTEAFF
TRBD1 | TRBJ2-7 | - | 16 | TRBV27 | TGTGCCAGCAGTTTCGTATCGGGACAGGGGGCTCGGGAGCAGTACTTC | CASSFVSGQGAREQYF
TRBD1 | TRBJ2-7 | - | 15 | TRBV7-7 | TGTGCCAGCAGCCTAGGACAGGGGGGGTCCTACGAGCAGTACTTC | CASSLGQGGSYEQYF
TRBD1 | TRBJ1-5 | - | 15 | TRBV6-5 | TGTGCCAGCAGTTACGAGGGGGCTAGCAATCAGCCCCAGCATTTT | CASSYEGASNQPQHF
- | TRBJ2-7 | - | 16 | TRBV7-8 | TGTGCCAGCAGCCCCCAGGAATCTAACCCCCGCTACGAGCAGTACTTC | CASSPQESNPRYEQYF
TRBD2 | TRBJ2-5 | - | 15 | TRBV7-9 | TGTGCCAGCAGCTTCTTGGAGCGGGAGGGAGAGACCCAGTACTTC | CASSFLEREGETQYF
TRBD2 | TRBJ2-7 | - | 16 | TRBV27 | TGTGCCAGCAGTCCTAGATTAGCGGGAGGGCCGCGCGAGCAGTACTTC | CASSPRLAGGPREQYF
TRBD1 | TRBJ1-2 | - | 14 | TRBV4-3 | TGCGCCAGCAGCCTATCAACAACTACTCGGGACAGATATTTC | CASSLSTTTRDRYF
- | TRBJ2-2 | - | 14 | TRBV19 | TGTGCCAGTAGCCCCTCTAACAAGTTCGGGGAGCTGTTTTTT | CASSPSNKFGELFF
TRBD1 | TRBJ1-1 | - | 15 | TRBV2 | TGTGCCAGCATTCACAAGCAGGGGGTGAACACTGAAGCTTTCTTT | CASIHKQGVNTEAFF
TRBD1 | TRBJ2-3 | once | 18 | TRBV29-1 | TGCAGCGCGGACAGGGGGTATACTAGCGGACAAAGCACAGATACGCAGTATTTT | CSADRGYTSGQSTDTQYF
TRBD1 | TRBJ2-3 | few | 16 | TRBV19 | TGTGCCAGTAGTATACCGCCGGGACAGGGGGCAGATACGCAGTATTTT | CASSIPPGQGADTQYF
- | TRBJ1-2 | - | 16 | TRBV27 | TGTGCCAGCAGTTTAACCCCTCCGAGGGATGACTATGGCTACACCTTC | CASSLTPPRDDYGYTF
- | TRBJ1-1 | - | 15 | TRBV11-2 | TGTGCCAGCAGCCCAGGGCAGGGTCAGGACACTGAAGCTTTCTTT | CASSPGQGQDTEAFF
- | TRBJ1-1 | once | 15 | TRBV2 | TGTGCCAGCATTTACTCACAGATTTTTAACACTGAAGCTTTCTTT | CASIYSQIFNTEAFF
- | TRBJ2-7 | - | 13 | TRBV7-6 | TGTGCCAGCAGCCGTAGCCCCCTTTCGCAGCAGTACTTC | CASSRSPLSQQYF
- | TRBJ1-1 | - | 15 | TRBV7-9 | TGTGCCAGCTATCTGGGAGGGGCCATGAACACTGAAGCTTTCTTT | CASYLGGAMNTEAFF
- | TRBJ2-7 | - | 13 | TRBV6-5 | TGTGCCAGCAGTTACTCTTCCGCCTACGAGCAGTACTTC | CASSYSSAYEQYF
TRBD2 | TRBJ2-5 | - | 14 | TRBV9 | TGTGCCAGCAGCGTAGGGGGACTAGGAGAGACCCAGTACTTC | CASSVGGLGETQYF
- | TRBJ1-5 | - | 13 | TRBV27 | TGTGCCAGCCGCGATGGGTTGGGTCAGCCCCAGCATTTT | CASRDGLGQPQHF
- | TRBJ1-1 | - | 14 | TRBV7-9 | TGTGCCAGCAGCTTAGGGGAGAGTAGCACTGAAGCTTTCTTT | CASSLGESSTEAFF
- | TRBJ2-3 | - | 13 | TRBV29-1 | TGCAGCGTTGAAGAGGGCATTTTGGATACGCAGTATTTT | CSVEEGILDTQYF